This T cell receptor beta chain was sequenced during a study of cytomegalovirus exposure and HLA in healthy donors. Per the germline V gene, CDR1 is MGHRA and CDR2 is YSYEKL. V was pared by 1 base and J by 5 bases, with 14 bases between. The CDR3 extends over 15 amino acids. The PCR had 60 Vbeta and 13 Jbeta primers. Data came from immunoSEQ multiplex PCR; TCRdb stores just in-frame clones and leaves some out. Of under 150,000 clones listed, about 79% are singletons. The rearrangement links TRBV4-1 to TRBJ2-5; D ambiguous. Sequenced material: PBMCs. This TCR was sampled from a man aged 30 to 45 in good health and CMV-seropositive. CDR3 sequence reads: CASSQGGSRRETQYF. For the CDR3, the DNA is TGCGCCAGCAGCCAAGGTGGGTCTAGACGGGAGACCCAGTACTTC.